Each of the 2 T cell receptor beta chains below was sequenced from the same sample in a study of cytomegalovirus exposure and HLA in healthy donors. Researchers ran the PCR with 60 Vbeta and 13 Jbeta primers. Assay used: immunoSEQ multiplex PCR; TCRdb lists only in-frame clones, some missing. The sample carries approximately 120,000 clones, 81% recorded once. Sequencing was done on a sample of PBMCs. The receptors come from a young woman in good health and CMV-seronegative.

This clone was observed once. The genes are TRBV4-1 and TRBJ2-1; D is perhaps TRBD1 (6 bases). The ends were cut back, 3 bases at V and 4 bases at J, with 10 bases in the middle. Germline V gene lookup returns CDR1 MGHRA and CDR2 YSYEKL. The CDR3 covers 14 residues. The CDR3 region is CASSQVGQYNEQFF. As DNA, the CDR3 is TGCGCCAGCAGCCAGGTCGGACAGTACAATGAGCAGTTCTTC.

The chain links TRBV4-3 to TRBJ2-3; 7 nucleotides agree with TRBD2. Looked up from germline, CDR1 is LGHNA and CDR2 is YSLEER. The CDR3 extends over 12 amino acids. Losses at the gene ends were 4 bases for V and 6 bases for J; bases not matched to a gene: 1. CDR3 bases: TGCGCCAGCAGCCCCGGGGGGGATACGCAGTATTTT. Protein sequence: CASSPGGDTQYF.